This T cell receptor (beta chain) originates from a study of T-cell reconstitution after alpha-beta-depleted transplantation in children. Overall study findings and caveats: Day-60 TCRbeta diversity that was high in some patients was derived from surviving recipient T cells and thymic progenitors. At around two months after transplant, the alpha-beta T cells were reportedly derived from several hundred expanded clones that came from non-depleted graft cells. One year after transplant, T-cell counts and diversity came mostly from newly produced T cells.

TCRbeta library preparation incorporated unique molecular identifiers. TCRdb independently ran MiXCR on the PCR reads; one entry per CDR3 protein. The sample comprises some 200,000 distinct CDR3 sequences, around 9.2% of which are singletons, and roughly 35% rests with the top ten. Germline V gives CDR1 SGHDT, CDR2 YYEEEE. The CDR3 runs to 14 residues. A note on this clonotype: The target antigen is unknown. The junction and the germline gene differ at one end; a read error may be behind it.

This specimen was PBMCs, mostly from graft donor cells, taken 360 days after TCRalphabeta/CD19-depleted stem cell transplant. The TCR was taken from a male patient aged 2-9 years who had a stem cell transplant for acute myeloid leukemia, so the T cells may come from the graft donor. The chain couples TRBV5-6 to TRBJ2-3, with TRBD2 identical over 8 bases. CDR3 bases: TGTGCCAGCGGCTTGGGGACTAGGGGTAATACGCAGTATTTT. Its protein product is CASGLGTRGNTQYF.